These 23 T cell receptor beta chains came from one sample sequenced in a study of blood T cell repertoires in COVID-19. Data came from immunoSEQ multiplex PCR; TCRdb stores just in-frame clones and leaves some out. This repertoire shows about 230,000 clones, over 85% found once; its top ten account for roughly 4%. Sequenced: PBMCs or T cells enriched from blood (not recorded which). The receptors were sampled from a woman in her twenties or thirties with acute COVID-19.

This chain links TRBV28 with TRBJ1-4; D is perhaps TRBD1 (6 bases). Germline lookup yields CDR1 MDHEN and CDR2 SYDVKM. V was pared by 8 bases and J by 6 bases, with 13 bases between. The CDR3 totals 13 residues. CDR3 sequence: CASQDSYDEKLFF. CDR3 nucleotides: TGTGCCAGCCAGGACAGCTACGATGAAAAACTGTTTTTT.

The chain combines TRBV19 with TRBJ1-5; tentative D call: TRBD1 (6 bases). Trimming removed 1 base from V and 7 bases from J, with 17 bases in between. The CDR3 has 16 amino acids. Germline-derived CDR1 and CDR2 are LNHDA and SQIVND (reference sequence). The DNA for the CDR3 is TGTGCCAGTAGTATAGGGGTTAACAGGGACAACCAGCCCCAGCATTTT. As protein: CASSIGVNRDNQPQHF.

The genes are TRBV3-1 (or the pseudogene TRBV3-2) and TRBJ1-5; 10 positions agree with TRBD1. Germline values: CDR1 LGHDT, CDR2 YNNKEL (reference sequence). Losses at the gene ends were 1 base for V and 6 bases for J; bases not matched to a gene: 3. The CDR3 contains 15 residues. DNA for the CDR3: TGTGCCAGCAGCCAAGGGGACAGGGGAGGTCAGCCCCAGCATTTT. It specifies CASSQGDRGGQPQHF.

The chain combines TRBV7-9 with TRBJ1-5; TRBD1 aligns across 10 bases. The CDR3 has 18 residues. Germline V gene lookup returns CDR1 SEHNR and CDR2 FQNEAQ (reference sequence). J gave up 4 bases and V 4 bases, and 13 bases lay outside the gene matches. The CDR3 spells CASSSTGQGEALNQPQHF. The CDR3 region has the DNA TGTGCCAGCAGCTCAACAGGACAGGGGGAGGCCTTGAATCAGCCCCAGCATTTT.

The chain combines TRBV2 with TRBJ1-5; no definite D call. The CDR3 length is 14 residues. Germline V lookup: CDR1 SNHLY, CDR2 FYNNEI. V lost 7 bases to trimming and J lost 1 base, with 11 bases between them. The CDR3 region is CASKVGASNQPQHF. CDR3 in DNA: TGTGCCAGCAAGGTTGGAGCCAGCAATCAGCCCCAGCATTTT.

CDR3 sequence: CASSELEGANSPLHF. In DNA form, the CDR3 reads TGCGCCAGCAGTGAGCTGGAGGGGGCGAATTCACCCCTCCACTTT. This chain joins TRBV10-2 and TRBJ1-6; TRBD1 agrees at 7 bases. The CDR3 contains 15 residues. The V and J ends lost 2 bases and 7 bases, in that order; junction bases with no gene match: 5. CDR1 and CDR2 (germline): WSHSY, SAAADI.

The V call is TRBV4-3, the J call TRBJ2-7, with 10 bases identical to TRBD2. With 2 bases clipped from V and 0 bases from J, the junction kept 4 bases outside the gene matches. The V gene's germline CDR1 is LGHNA and CDR2 YSLEER. The CDR3 consists of 16 residues. CDR3 in amino acids: CASSQTVAGGSYEQYF. For the CDR3, the DNA is TGCGCCAGCAGCCAAACCGTAGCGGGGGGCTCCTACGAGCAGTACTTC.

The chain recombines TRBV19 with TRBJ1-1; a weak D match, TRBD1 (6 bases). The germline V and J ends were trimmed by 5 bases and 1 base, with 11 bases remaining between them. The CDR3 has 14 residues. In germline, CDR1 is LNHDA, CDR2 SQIVND (reference sequence). CDR3 nucleotide sequence: TGTGCCAGTAGTCCGGGACACCGGAACACTGAAGCTTTCTTT. Its translation: CASSPGHRNTEAFF.

The rearrangement joins TRBV19 to TRBJ2-1, with no clear D. This CDR3 region has 14 residues. The V and J ends lost 5 bases and 5 bases respectively, with 13 bases between them. Germline values: CDR1 LNHDA, CDR2 SQIVND (reference sequence). The CDR3 coding sequence is TGTGCCAGTAGTGTGCTTGCCAGTGACAATGAGCAGTTCTTC. Translating it yields CASSVLASDNEQFF.

The chain combines TRBV9 with TRBJ2-7; TRBD1 matches 9 bases. Germline values: CDR1 SGDLS, CDR2 YYNGEE. The CDR3 consists of 14 residues. V lost 0 bases, J lost 4 bases, and 2 bases stayed unmatched. In DNA, the CDR3 is TGTGCCAGCAGCGTAGGGGGGACAGGGTACGAGCAGTACTTC. This gives the protein CASSVGGTGYEQYF.

The chain has TRBV7-9 and TRBJ1-2, with TRBD1 matching over 10 bases. The germline V gene has CDR1 SEHNR and CDR2 FQNEAQ (reference sequence). The CDR3 loop spans 13 amino acids. V lost 3 bases to trimming and J lost 6 bases; unmatched junction nucleotides: 1. The CDR3 here is CASSFGTGDGYTF. Written as DNA, the CDR3 is TGTGCCAGCAGCTTCGGGACAGGGGATGGCTACACCTTC.

The V and J genes are TRBV2 and TRBJ1-2; D perhaps matches TRBD1 (5 bases). Germline CDR1 is SNHLY and CDR2 is FYNNEI. Trimming shortened V by 7 bases and J by 7 bases, and 16 bases separated the two germline ends. This CDR3 spans 13 amino acids. This CDR3 reads CASKEGNGRGYTF. CDR3 nucleotide sequence: TGTGCCAGCAAGGAGGGGAATGGACGTGGCTACACCTTC.

This sequence joins TRBV6-1 and TRBJ1-1; D remains ambiguous. Germline values: CDR1 MNHNS, CDR2 SASEGT. V gave up 0 bases and J gave up 6 bases, with 8 bases separating them. The CDR3 loop spans 13 amino acids. In nucleotides, the CDR3 is TGTGCCAGCAGTGAAGCGGGGAGCGCTGAAGCTTTCTTT. Translating gives CASSEAGSAEAFF.

This clone was counted only a few times. This rearrangement joins TRBV11-3 to TRBJ2-1; D perhaps matches TRBD1 (6 bases). Germline CDR1 reads SGHNT; CDR2 reads YENEEA. CDR3 size: 13 residues. The V end lost 3 bases, the J end lost 6 bases, and 9 bases lay between the germline ends. DNA for the CDR3: TGTGCCAGCAGCTTTACAGGGAGCAATGAGCAGTTCTTC. It is translated as CASSFTGSNEQFF.

CDR3 sequence: CASSQSGSFNYGYTF. CDR3 bases: TGCGCCAGCAGCCAGTCAGGGTCCTTCAACTATGGCTACACCTTC. The genes are TRBV4-3 and TRBJ1-2, with D perhaps TRBD1 (5 bases). Germline values: CDR1 LGHNA, CDR2 YSLEER. This CDR3 contains 15 residues. Trimming took off 3 bases at V and 2 bases at J, with 13 bases between the two ends.

The chain carries TRBV4-2 and TRBJ2-3; maybe TRBD1 (6 bases). The CDR3 extends over 16 amino acids. The ends were cut back, 1 base at V and 2 bases at J, with 13 bases in the middle. The germline CDR1 and CDR2 sequences are LGHNA and YNFKEQ. DNA of the CDR3: TGTGCCAGCAGCCAAGTCGAGGGGGAATACACAGATACGCAGTATTTT. Its translation: CASSQVEGEYTDTQYF.

The chain uses TRBV19 and TRBJ1-1; TRBD1 might be the D (5 bases). The CDR3 loop spans 12 amino acids. The germline V and J ends were trimmed by 3 bases and 8 bases, with 10 bases remaining between them. The germline V gene encodes CDR1 LNHDA and CDR2 SQIVND (reference sequence). The CDR3 spells CASSIEGREAFF. The CDR3 nucleotides read TGTGCCAGTAGTATCGAGGGGAGGGAAGCTTTCTTT.

The rearrangement uses TRBV6-5 and TRBJ2-7; D is possibly TRBD2 (5 bases). This CDR3 region has 14 residues. Germline V gene data show CDR1 as MNHEY and CDR2 as SVGAGI. The ends were cut back, 7 bases at V and 2 bases at J, with 15 bases in the middle. CDR3 in DNA: TGTGCCAGCACCCAATACGGGGTAGCCTACGAGCAGTACTTC. This encodes CASTQYGVAYEQYF.

The chain is built from TRBV19 and TRBJ2-3; 11 bases line up with TRBD1. The CDR3 spans 17 residues. CDR1 is LNHDA and CDR2 is SQIVND in the germline V gene (reference sequence). V shed 8 bases and J 2 bases; nucleotides not matched to a gene: 12. CDR3 amino acids: CASSDSGTGGITDTQYF. The CDR3 DNA is TGTGCCAGTTCAGATTCCGGGACAGGGGGTATCACAGATACGCAGTATTTT.

CDR3 residues: CASSIIRGGGDEKLFF. Written as DNA, the CDR3 is TGTGCCAGTAGTATAATCCGGGGAGGCGGGGATGAAAAACTGTTTTTT. This sequence joins TRBV19 and TRBJ1-4; no firm D call. Germline V gene lookup returns CDR1 LNHDA and CDR2 SQIVND (reference sequence). Trimming shortened V by 2 bases and J by 6 bases, and 16 bases separated the two germline ends. This CDR3 is 16 amino acids long.

The genes are TRBV25-1 and TRBJ2-4; D may be TRBD2 (6 bases). Trimming took off 3 bases at V and 0 bases at J, with 6 bases between the two ends. In germline, CDR1 is MGHDK, CDR2 SYGVNS. The CDR3 runs 14 residues. CDR3 DNA: TGTGCCAGCAGTGAGCGGGGAGCCAAAAACATTCAGTACTTC. Protein: CASSERGAKNIQYF.

The rearrangement links TRBV2 to TRBJ1-5; D remains unclear. CDR3 length: 14 amino acids. CDR1 is SNHLY and CDR2 is FYNNEI in the germline V gene. V was trimmed by 2 bases and J by 3 bases, leaving 8 bases between them. CDR3 sequence: CASSEWQNNQPQHF. CDR3 nucleotide sequence: TGTGCCAGCAGTGAATGGCAGAACAATCAGCCCCAGCATTTT.

J is TRBJ1-1 and V is TRBV6-6; the match to TRBD1 covers 7 bases. V shed 6 bases and J 1 base; nucleotides not matched to a gene: 5. This CDR3 is 14 amino acids long. Germline loops: CDR1 MNHNY, CDR2 SVGAGI (reference sequence). The CDR3: CASRMGQQNTEAFF. In DNA form, the CDR3 reads TGTGCCAGCAGGATGGGACAGCAGAACACTGAAGCTTTCTTT.